This entry lists 22 T cell receptor beta chains sequenced from one sample in a study of shared clonotypes between healthy human individuals. Generated by immunoSEQ multiplex PCR, the TCRdb table keeps only in-frame clones and is missing some. The sample lists roughly 500,000 clones, around 75% occurring once. Source material: PBMCs. All receptors derive from a middle-aged woman in good health. Some clones in this sample may be carry-over from other donors' samples.

The chain combines TRBV7-6 with TRBJ2-7; 7 bases match TRBD2. Germline V lookup: CDR1 SGHVS, CDR2 FNYEAQ. CDR3 length: 14 residues. The trim removed 1 base at V and 5 bases at J, leaving 5 bases unmatched. The CDR3 region has the DNA TGTGCCAGCAGCTTAGTCGGGGGGACCCACGAGCAGTACTTC. It specifies CASSLVGGTHEQYF.

This clone appeared a single time. The J gene is TRBJ2-7, the V gene TRBV29-1, with D possibly TRBD2 on 5 matching bases. From germline, CDR1 is SQVTM and CDR2 ANQGSEA. Deletions cut 4 bases from V and 3 bases from J, with 10 bases between. The CDR3 consists of 12 residues. In DNA, the CDR3 is TGCAGCGTTGTGGACTTACACTACGAGCAGTACTTC. Translating gives CSVVDLHYEQYF.

This clone was seen a few times. V and J are TRBV7-9 and TRBJ2-3; no clear D. V was clipped by 8 bases and J by 5 bases, with 8 bases between them. The CDR3 has 11 residues. Per the germline V gene, CDR1 is SEHNR and CDR2 is FQNEAQ (reference sequence). CDR3 sequence (DNA): TGTGCCAGCGGTCTAGGAGATACGCAGTATTTT. It yields the protein CASGLGDTQYF. The full variable domain, in which reference TRBV7-9 and TRBJ2-3 provide the parts outside the CDR3, is DTGVSQNPRHKITKRGQNVTFRCDPISEHNRLYWYRQTLGQGPEFLTYFQNEAQLEKSRLLSDRFSAERPKGSFSTLEIQRTEQGDSAMYLCASGLGDTQYFGPGTRLTVL.

The rearrangement links TRBV2 to TRBJ2-7; D may match TRBD1 or TRBD2 (5 bases each). Trimming cost V 2 bases and J 3 bases, with 11 bases left between them. This CDR3 is built from 14 residues. Germline CDR1 and CDR2: SNHLY and FYNNEI. The CDR3 spells CASSEFGGYYEQYF. The CDR3 DNA reads TGTGCCAGCAGTGAATTTGGGGGTTACTACGAGCAGTACTTC.

This chain connects TRBV19 to TRBJ2-1, with 15 bases fitting TRBD2. This CDR3 has 21 amino acids. Germline CDR1 reads LNHDA; CDR2 reads SQIVND (reference sequence). Trimming cost V 3 bases and J 0 bases; bases outside gene matches: 12. This chain's CDR3 is CASSIGWTSGRAGISYNEQFF. The CDR3 bases are TGTGCCAGTAGTATCGGGTGGACTAGCGGGAGGGCCGGGATCTCCTACAATGAGCAGTTCTTC.

As to this clone: A far larger clone is one base from this, pointing to a likely read error. Other nucleotide sequences in the sample specify the same CDR3. The CDR3 region has the DNA TGTGCCGGAACGGGGAATTCCTACGAGCAGTACTTC. As protein: CAGTGNSYEQYF. The V and J genes are TRBV30 and TRBJ2-7; perhaps TRBD2 as D (5 bases). In germline, CDR1 is GTSNPN, CDR2 SVGIG (reference sequence). The CDR3 spans 12 residues. V shed 8 bases and J shed 1 base, with 12 bases lying between them.

The table lists this clone with a count of one. V and J are TRBV11-1 and TRBJ2-5, with D possibly TRBD2 on 6 matching bases. Trimming stripped 0 bases from V and 4 bases from J, with 12 bases between. Germline assignment: CDR1 SGHAT and CDR2 FQDESV (reference sequence). This CDR3 has 15 amino acids. The CDR3 DNA reads as TGTGCCAGCAGCTTAGCGCTGACTAGAGCAGAGACCCAGTACTTC. Encoded protein: CASSLALTRAETQYF. Together with reference TRBV11-1 and TRBJ2-5, the CDR3 gives the full variable domain: EAEVAQSPRYKITEKSQAVAFWCDPISGHATLYWYRQILGQGPELLVQFQDESVVDDSQLPKDRFSAERLKGVDSTLKIQPAELGDSAMYLCASSLALTRAETQYFGPGTRLLVL.

The chain is built from TRBV7-3 and TRBJ2-3; 14 bases agree with TRBD2. The ends lost 5 bases at V and 6 bases at J; junction bases unmatched: 7. The CDR3 totals 16 residues. The germline V gene encodes CDR1 SGHTA and CDR2 FQGTGA. Here the CDR3 reads CASSTGLAGVTDTQYF. The CDR3 bases are TGTGCCAGCAGCACGGGACTAGCGGGAGTTACTGATACGCAGTATTTT.

This clone was detected only once. This chain connects TRBV7-6 to TRBJ2-6; D perhaps matches TRBD2 (6 bases). The CDR3 is 17 amino acids. Germline CDR1 SGHVS, CDR2 FNYEAQ. Trimming pared 3 bases from V and 4 bases from J, leaving 16 bases between. As DNA, the CDR3 is TGTGCCAGCAGCTTTGCCCTTCTAGCGTTCGGGGCCAACGTCCTGACTTTC. Encoded protein: CASSFALLAFGANVLTF.

The chain has TRBV30 and TRBJ1-6, with D perhaps TRBD1 (5 bases). The CDR3 is made up of 14 amino acids. V was shortened by 8 bases and J by 7 bases, with 18 bases between the two germline ends. The germline V gene has CDR1 GTSNPN and CDR2 SVGIG (reference sequence). CDR3 loop: CALSRVTGNSPLHF. CDR3 DNA sequence: TGTGCCCTAAGCAGGGTGACGGGGAATTCACCCCTCCACTTT.

V gene TRBV7-2 combines with J gene TRBJ2-5; 9 bases agree with TRBD2. With 6 bases clipped from V and 5 bases from J, the junction kept 4 bases outside the gene matches. There are 13 residues in the CDR3. Germline V CDR1 and CDR2: SGHTA, FQGNSA. CDR3 nucleotide sequence: TGTGCCAGCAGAAGCGGGGGGACGGAGACCCAGTACTTC. The encoded protein is CASRSGGTETQYF.

Only a few counts were recorded for this clone. The chain combines TRBV19 with TRBJ1-5; perhaps TRBD1 as D (5 bases). Germline lookup yields CDR1 LNHDA and CDR2 SQIVND (reference sequence). This CDR3 region has 13 residues. V dropped 6 bases and J dropped 4 bases, with 10 bases sitting between them. CDR3 in DNA: TGTGCCAGTAGGGGGCAGCTGAATCAGCCCCAGCATTTT. Amino acids: CASRGQLNQPQHF.

The rearrangement joins TRBV18 to TRBJ2-1; 14 bases are a match to TRBD2. Germline values: CDR1 KGHSH, CDR2 LQKENI. V shed 0 bases, J shed 3 bases, and the junction held 1 base outside the gene matches. CDR3 length equals 17 residues. The CDR3 DNA reads TGTGCCAGCTCACCACCCGGGACTAGCGGGAGCTACAATGAGCAGTTCTTC. It codes for CASSPPGTSGSYNEQFF.

This clone was found once. This chain uses TRBV14 with TRBJ1-1; D ambiguous. This CDR3 is 14 amino acids long. In germline, CDR1 is SGHDN, CDR2 FVKESK. Trimming cost V 4 bases and J 1 base, with 10 bases left between them. The CDR3 sequence: CASSLTPSNTEAFF. In nucleotides, the CDR3 is TGTGCCAGCAGCCTTACGCCTTCGAACACTGAAGCTTTCTTT. Filled out from reference TRBV14 and TRBJ1-1, the complete variable domain reads EAGVTQFPSHSVIEKGQTVTLRCDPISGHDNLYWYRRVMGKEIKFLLHFVKESKQDESGMPNNRFLAERTGGTYSTLKVQPAELEDSGVYFCASSLTPSNTEAFFGQGTRLTVV.

The chain is built from TRBV9 and TRBJ2-6, with unresolved D. V lost 3 bases to trimming and J lost 0 bases, with 4 bases between them. The germline V gene encodes CDR1 SGDLS and CDR2 YYNGEE. This CDR3 is 14 amino acids long. The DNA of the CDR3 is TGTGCCAGCAGCGATGTCTCTGGGGCCAACGTCCTGACTTTC. This sequence encodes CASSDVSGANVLTF. The variable domain in full, with the rest retrieved from reference TRBV9 and TRBJ2-6, is DSGVTQTPKHLITATGQRVTLRCSPRSGDLSVYWYQQSLDQGLQFLIQYYNGEERAKGNILERFSAQQFPDLHSELNLSSLELGDSALYFCASSDVSGANVLTFGAGSRLTVL.

This chain connects TRBV15 to TRBJ2-3, with D possibly TRBD1 on 6 matching bases. Deletions cut 0 bases from V and 5 bases from J, with 9 bases between. The CDR3 consists of 14 residues. Looked up from germline, CDR1 is LNHNV and CDR2 is YYDKDF (reference sequence). The CDR3 region has the DNA TGTGCCACCAGCAGAGACCAGGGGATAGATACGCAGTATTTT. Its protein product is CATSRDQGIDTQYF.

The chain joins TRBV7-2 to TRBJ2-6, with a tentative D call TRBD1 (6 bases). This CDR3 is 16 amino acids long. With 5 bases removed from V and 4 bases from J, the gap between germline ends came to 15 bases. Per germline, CDR1 SGHTA and CDR2 FQGNSA. The CDR3 DNA follows: TGTGCCAGCAGCCATTTTACAGGGATCGGGGCCAACGTCCTGACTTTC. Protein sequence: CASSHFTGIGANVLTF.

The J gene is TRBJ2-2, the V gene TRBV28, with no clear D. V was clipped by 8 bases and J by 1 base, with 11 bases between them. The germline V gene has CDR1 MDHEN and CDR2 SYDVKM. The CDR3 loop spans 14 amino acids. CDR3 in amino acids: CASRKWENTGELFF. In nucleotides, the CDR3 is TGTGCCAGCCGGAAGTGGGAGAACACCGGGGAGCTGTTTTTT.

This chain uses TRBV2 with TRBJ1-1, with D hard to call. The CDR3 has 11 amino acids. V gave up 5 bases and J gave up 8 bases, with 9 bases separating them. The germline CDR1 and CDR2 sequences are SNHLY and FYNNEI. This chain's CDR3 is CASSRLLEAFF. DNA for the CDR3: TGTGCCAGCAGTCGACTATTAGAAGCTTTCTTT.

The chain has TRBV30 and TRBJ2-2; D is unresolved. The germline V gene has CDR1 GTSNPN and CDR2 SVGIG (reference sequence). V was clipped by 0 bases and J by 3 bases, with 5 bases between them. The CDR3 runs 13 residues. The CDR3 region is CAWSVLHTGELFF. The CDR3, as DNA: TGTGCCTGGAGTGTTCTACACACCGGGGAGCTGTTTTTT.

This chain connects TRBV19 to TRBJ2-2; 8 bases map to TRBD1. The CDR3 contains 15 residues. The V gene end was trimmed by 5 bases and the J gene end by 5 bases; junction bases not matched to a gene: 7. CDR1 is LNHDA, CDR2 SQIVND, per germline (reference sequence). The CDR3 here is CASSVQGAITGELFF. The CDR3 region has the DNA TGTGCCAGTAGTGTGCAGGGGGCAATAACCGGGGAGCTGTTTTTT.

J is TRBJ1-1 and V is TRBV6-5; no definite D call. The CDR3 length is 15 residues. V lost 2 bases to trimming and J lost 4 bases, with 14 bases between them. The germline V gene has CDR1 MNHEY and CDR2 SVGAGI. CDR3 DNA: TGTGCCAGCAGTTACGACTCGGACGCGGGCACTGAAGCTTTCTTT. Its translation: CASSYDSDAGTEAFF.